Below are 3 T cell receptor beta chains sequenced from a single sample in a study of beta chain features in type 1 diabetes. Sequencing targeted expressed TCRB transcripts, as all isolated RNA had been reverse transcribed. Clones were sequenced by immunoSEQ multiplex PCR, and TCRdb holds only the in-frame ones, with some missing. The data contain some 410,000 clones, approximately 15% of them singletons. The specimen was naive CD4+ T cells from blood. The receptors were sampled from a man aged 30 to 39 in good health.

The V gene is TRBV7-2, the J gene TRBJ1-1, with 7 bases identical to TRBD1. The CDR3 extends over 15 amino acids. Germline values: CDR1 SGHTA, CDR2 FQGNSA. Losses at the gene ends were 1 base for V and 4 bases for J; bases not matched to a gene: 6. The CDR3 here is CASSLGRTGGTEAFF. The CDR3 DNA sequence: TGTGCCAGCAGCTTAGGCCGGACAGGTGGCACTGAAGCTTTCTTT.

This clone has a handful of counts. This chain joins TRBV13 and TRBJ1-3, with TRBD1 matching 7 bases. Germline V gene lookup returns CDR1 PRHDT and CDR2 FYEKMQ (reference sequence). With V trimmed by 4 bases and J by 2 bases, 5 bases remained unmatched. The CDR3 spans 15 residues. CDR3 residues: CASSSLDRAGNTIYF. The CDR3 DNA reads as TGTGCCAGCAGCTCGTTAGACAGGGCTGGAAACACCATATATTTT.

This clone appeared a few times. J is TRBJ2-7 and V is TRBV4-3; no firm D call. V dropped 3 bases and J dropped 2 bases, with 11 bases sitting between them. The CDR3 extends over 14 amino acids. CDR1 and CDR2 from the germline V gene are LGHNA and YSLEER. CDR3 amino acids: CASSQVDGPYEQYF. DNA of the CDR3: TGCGCCAGCAGCCAGGTGGACGGACCCTACGAGCAGTACTTC.